These T cell receptor beta chains were read from a single sample in a study of radiation and T cells in renal cell carcinoma. Sequencing used immunoSEQ multiplex PCR; TCRdb keeps in-frame clones, though not all of them. The sample has 60,000 to 95,000 clones, approximately 87% seen once. The specimen comprised blood, sampled from a patient whose treatment included radiotherapy and nephrectomy. Every receptor here comes from a woman aged 55 to 70 with renal cell carcinoma. The CDR3 runs from the conserved cysteine through the conserved F or W. Each record gives: J gene, V gene, D gene, clone size, CDR3 protein, CDR3 DNA. D genes are given only for firm matches. For some rows the clone size is stated as once, few or many, or as a class when expanded; others skip it.

j_gene: TRBJ1-6
v_gene: TRBV27
d_gene: NA
abundance: NA
CDR3aa: CASRDTGILNSPLHF
CDR3nt: TGTGCCAGTCGCGACACAGGGATCCTTAATTCACCCCTCCACTTT

j_gene: TRBJ2-7
v_gene: TRBV29-1
d_gene: NA
abundance: once
CDR3aa: CSVGDGAYEQYF
CDR3nt: TGCAGCGTTGGGGACGGGGCCTACGAGCAGTACTTC

j_gene: TRBJ2-5
v_gene: TRBV6-5
d_gene: NA
abundance: NA
CDR3aa: CASSYGPSSETQYF
CDR3nt: TGTGCCAGCAGTTACGGACCATCAAGTGAGACCCAGTACTTC

j_gene: TRBJ2-5
v_gene: TRBV28
d_gene: NA
abundance: few
CDR3aa: CASSFQIRTFEETQYF
CDR3nt: TGTGCCAGCAGTTTTCAAATCCGGACATTCGAAGAGACCCAGTACTTC

j_gene: TRBJ2-7
v_gene: TRBV28
d_gene: NA
abundance: NA
CDR3aa: CASIPRGGGRHEQYF
CDR3nt: TGTGCCAGCATCCCAAGGGGAGGGGGGAGGCACGAGCAGTACTTC

j_gene: TRBJ2-7
v_gene: TRBV6-6
d_gene: NA
abundance: NA
CDR3aa: CASHRAGSYEQYF
CDR3nt: TGTGCCAGTCACAGGGCAGGTTCTTACGAGCAGTACTTC

j_gene: TRBJ1-1
v_gene: TRBV28
d_gene: NA
abundance: NA
CDR3aa: CASVPQIIKWDTEAFF
CDR3nt: TGTGCCAGCGTACCCCAAATCATTAAATGGGACACTGAAGCTTTCTTT

j_gene: TRBJ1-5
v_gene: TRBV30
d_gene: TRBD1
abundance: few
CDR3aa: CAWSATGTGNNQPQHF
CDR3nt: TGTGCCTGGAGTGCCACCGGGACAGGGAACAATCAGCCCCAGCATTTT

j_gene: TRBJ1-1
v_gene: TRBV4-2
d_gene: NA
abundance: NA
CDR3aa: CASSQDRTANTEAFF
CDR3nt: TGTGCCAGCAGCCAAGACCGCACAGCGAACACTGAAGCTTTCTTT

j_gene: TRBJ1-5
v_gene: TRBV6-1
d_gene: NA
abundance: NA
CDR3aa: CASHFGGNQPQHF
CDR3nt: TGTGCCAGCCACTTTGGGGGCAATCAGCCCCAGCATTTT

j_gene: TRBJ1-2
v_gene: TRBV27
d_gene: NA
abundance: NA
CDR3aa: CASSESRVRGYTF
CDR3nt: TGTGCCAGCAGTGAGTCCAGGGTACGCGGCTACACCTTC

j_gene: TRBJ1-1
v_gene: TRBV5-1
d_gene: TRBD1
abundance: NA
CDR3aa: CASSFIPGGDTEAFF
CDR3nt: TGCGCCAGCAGCTTTATACCAGGGGGAGACACTGAAGCTTTCTTT

j_gene: TRBJ1-4
v_gene: TRBV28
d_gene: NA
abundance: once
CDR3aa: CASSLAALGEGLFF
CDR3nt: TGTGCCAGCAGTTTAGCTGCCTTGGGGGAAGGACTGTTTTTT

j_gene: TRBJ2-1
v_gene: TRBV28
d_gene: TRBD2
abundance: NA
CDR3aa: CASSSWTSGSIEQFF
CDR3nt: TGTGCCAGCAGTTCTTGGACTAGCGGGAGTATTGAGCAGTTCTTC

j_gene: TRBJ2-7
v_gene: TRBV28
d_gene: TRBD2
abundance: NA
CDR3aa: CASSFGGDDEQYF
CDR3nt: TGTGCCAGCAGTTTCGGGGGGGACGACGAGCAGTACTTC

j_gene: TRBJ2-7
v_gene: TRBV27
d_gene: NA
abundance: NA
CDR3aa: CASSSGGEQYF
CDR3nt: TGTGCCAGCAGTTCCGGGGGCGAGCAGTACTTC

j_gene: TRBJ2-1
v_gene: TRBV28
d_gene: TRBD2
abundance: NA
CDR3aa: CATYRRGASGRGTYNEQFF
CDR3nt: TGTGCCACCTACCGCCGGGGCGCTAGCGGGAGGGGAACCTACAATGAGCAGTTCTTC

j_gene: TRBJ2-2
v_gene: TRBV9
d_gene: TRBD1
abundance: NA
CDR3aa: CASSVGPGQGATGELFF
CDR3nt: TGTGCCAGCAGCGTCGGACCGGGACAGGGGGCCACCGGGGAGCTGTTTTTT

j_gene: TRBJ2-1
v_gene: TRBV11-3
d_gene: TRBD2
abundance: NA
CDR3aa: CASSRETGRLGLAKQFF
CDR3nt: TGTGCCAGCAGCCGTGAGACAGGCCGCCTGGGACTAGCGAAGCAGTTCTTC

j_gene: TRBJ2-7
v_gene: TRBV6-7
d_gene: TRBD1
abundance: NA
CDR3aa: CASSPLPGQGSEQYF
CDR3nt: TGTGCCAGCAGCCCCCTTCCGGGACAGGGGAGCGAGCAGTACTTC

j_gene: TRBJ2-1
v_gene: TRBV15
d_gene: TRBD1
abundance: NA
CDR3aa: CATRTGQGAVEQFF
CDR3nt: TGTGCCACCAGGACGGGACAGGGGGCTGTTGAGCAGTTCTTC

j_gene: TRBJ2-1
v_gene: TRBV20-1
d_gene: NA
abundance: NA
CDR3aa: CSAVSYNEQFF
CDR3nt: TGCTCCGCGGTCTCCTACAATGAGCAGTTCTTC

j_gene: TRBJ1-1
v_gene: TRBV7-2
d_gene: TRBD1
abundance: NA
CDR3aa: CASSLAGTGGTEAFF
CDR3nt: TGTGCCAGCAGCTTAGCGGGGACAGGGGGCACTGAAGCTTTCTTT

j_gene: TRBJ2-1
v_gene: TRBV13
d_gene: TRBD2
abundance: NA
CDR3aa: CASSSLAGAYYNEQFF
CDR3nt: TGTGCCAGCAGCTCTCTAGCGGGGGCATACTACAATGAGCAGTTCTTC

j_gene: TRBJ1-1
v_gene: TRBV11-2
d_gene: NA
abundance: NA
CDR3aa: CASSRDRSTEAFF
CDR3nt: TGTGCCAGCAGCCGGGACCGATCCACTGAAGCTTTCTTT

j_gene: TRBJ2-7
v_gene: TRBV11-2
d_gene: NA
abundance: NA
CDR3aa: CASSLGTGSSYEQYF
CDR3nt: TGTGCCAGCAGCTTAGGGACCGGCAGCTCCTACGAGCAGTACTTC

j_gene: TRBJ1-1
v_gene: TRBV7-9
d_gene: TRBD1
abundance: NA
CDR3aa: CAGTGGATEAFF
CDR3nt: TGTGCCGGGACAGGGGGCGCGACTGAAGCTTTCTTT

j_gene: TRBJ2-7
v_gene: TRBV4-2
d_gene: TRBD2
abundance: NA
CDR3aa: CASRAGESYEQYF
CDR3nt: TGTGCCAGCAGAGCGGGGGAATCCTACGAGCAGTACTTC

j_gene: TRBJ1-2
v_gene: TRBV7-9
d_gene: NA
abundance: NA
CDR3aa: CASRAGGNYTF
CDR3nt: TGTGCCAGCAGGGCGGGGGGGAACTACACCTTC

j_gene: TRBJ2-5
v_gene: TRBV2
d_gene: NA
abundance: NA
CDR3aa: CASLIGAEETQYF
CDR3nt: TGTGCCAGTTTAATAGGGGCAGAAGAGACCCAGTACTTC

j_gene: TRBJ1-4
v_gene: TRBV19
d_gene: NA
abundance: NA
CDR3aa: CASSKPSATNEKLFF
CDR3nt: TGTGCCAGTAGTAAACCCAGTGCAACTAATGAAAAACTGTTTTTT

j_gene: TRBJ1-3
v_gene: TRBV4-1
d_gene: NA
abundance: NA
CDR3aa: CASSQDRIGRGAPSGNTIYF
CDR3nt: TGCGCCAGCAGCCAAGATAGGATAGGGCGGGGGGCCCCCTCTGGAAACACCATATATTTT

j_gene: TRBJ2-1
v_gene: TRBV4-2
d_gene: NA
abundance: NA
CDR3aa: CASSQESSGAYNEQFF
CDR3nt: TGTGCCAGCAGCCAAGAGTCCAGCGGAGCCTACAATGAGCAGTTCTTC

j_gene: TRBJ2-1
v_gene: TRBV4-1
d_gene: TRBD2
abundance: NA
CDR3aa: CASSQDPSGRAYEQFF
CDR3nt: TGCGCCAGCAGCCAAGACCCTAGCGGGAGGGCCTATGAGCAGTTCTTC

j_gene: TRBJ2-5
v_gene: TRBV4-1
d_gene: TRBD1
abundance: NA
CDR3aa: CASSIDRAPGETQYF
CDR3nt: TGCGCCAGCAGCATAGACAGGGCCCCGGGAGAGACCCAGTACTTC

j_gene: TRBJ1-1
v_gene: TRBV29-1
d_gene: NA
abundance: few
CDR3aa: CSVELQANTEAFF
CDR3nt: TGCAGCGTTGAACTCCAAGCGAACACTGAAGCTTTCTTT

j_gene: TRBJ1-2
v_gene: TRBV9
d_gene: NA
abundance: NA
CDR3aa: CASSVEGTGVNGYTF
CDR3nt: TGTGCCAGCAGCGTAGAGGGGACGGGGGTAAATGGCTACACCTTC

j_gene: TRBJ1-5
v_gene: TRBV29-1
d_gene: TRBD1
abundance: NA
CDR3aa: CSVRDRGVNQPQHF
CDR3nt: TGCAGCGTTCGAGACAGGGGGGTCAATCAGCCCCAGCATTTT

j_gene: TRBJ1-3
v_gene: TRBV19
d_gene: NA
abundance: NA
CDR3aa: CASSSTGSSGNTIYF
CDR3nt: TGTGCCAGTAGTTCTACAGGGTCCTCTGGAAACACCATATATTTT

j_gene: TRBJ2-4
v_gene: TRBV5-1
d_gene: TRBD1
abundance: NA
CDR3aa: CASSQDRGGLGNIQYF
CDR3nt: TGCGCCAGCTCCCAGGACAGGGGTGGTTTAGGGAACATTCAGTACTTC

j_gene: TRBJ1-2
v_gene: TRBV6-5
d_gene: NA
abundance: NA
CDR3aa: CASSYRGEGYTF
CDR3nt: TGTGCCAGCAGTTACAGGGGGGAGGGCTACACCTTC

j_gene: TRBJ2-3
v_gene: TRBV7-6
d_gene: NA
abundance: NA
CDR3aa: CASSRSTDTQYF
CDR3nt: TGTGCCAGCAGCCGAAGCACAGATACGCAGTATTTT

j_gene: TRBJ2-5
v_gene: TRBV5-4
d_gene: NA
abundance: NA
CDR3aa: CASSSRETQYF
CDR3nt: TGTGCCAGCAGTTCCCGGGAGACCCAGTACTTC

j_gene: TRBJ2-1
v_gene: TRBV6-5
d_gene: NA
abundance: NA
CDR3aa: CASTPPAAPNEQFF
CDR3nt: TGTGCCAGCACTCCCCCGGCCGCGCCCAATGAGCAGTTCTTC

j_gene: TRBJ2-2
v_gene: TRBV7-9
d_gene: TRBD2
abundance: NA
CDR3aa: CASSLRTLDLGGTGELFF
CDR3nt: TGTGCCAGCAGCTTAAGGACTTTGGACCTCGGGGGGACCGGGGAGCTGTTTTTT